The 20 T cell receptor beta chains in this list originate from one sample, sequenced in a study of graft-versus-host responses after intestinal transplantation. No antigen is known for these receptors. This table comes from immunoSEQ multiplex PCR, and its TCRdb copy is limited to in-frame clones, with some not included. Seen here are about 100,000 clones, 90% to 95% observed once, and the top ten hold 0.18%. Source: unstimulated CD4+ T cells sorted from spleen or lymph node cells, taken before transplant. All receptors come from a human donor who was the organ donor for an intestinal transplant.

The genes are TRBV18 and TRBJ1-4, with no clear D. CDR3 length: 11 residues. Germline V gene lookup returns CDR1 KGHSH and CDR2 LQKENI. V lost 6 bases and J 10 bases, leaving 9 bases between the germline ends. Written as DNA, the CDR3 is TGTGCCAGCTCCGACGGAGGAAAACTGTTTTTT. Translating it yields CASSDGGKLFF.

This chain links TRBV19 with TRBJ2-3, with 9 positions matching TRBD2. This CDR3 is built from 14 residues. V dropped 7 bases and J dropped 6; count of bases not matched to a gene: 8. Germline CDR1 and CDR2: LNHDA and SQIVND (reference sequence). In DNA form, the CDR3 reads TGTGCCAGTACCCGAGCGGGGGGAGCCGATACGCAGTATTTT. The encoded protein is CASTRAGGADTQYF.

This clone was observed once. The rearrangement joins TRBV7-9 to TRBJ2-1, with TRBD2 identical over 9 bases. The CDR3 has 16 amino acids. Germline lookup yields CDR1 SEHNR and CDR2 FQNEAQ (reference sequence). After removal of 3 bases from V and 4 bases from J, the junction contained 7 bases not matched to a gene. CDR3 in DNA: TGTGCCAGCAGCTTTACCGGGACTAGCCTATACAATGAGCAGTTCTTC. Translation gives CASSFTGTSLYNEQFF. Full variable domain (outside the CDR3, taken from reference TRBV7-9 and TRBJ2-1): DTGVSQNPRHKITKRGQNVTFRCDPISEHNRLYWYRQTLGQGPEFLTYFQNEAQLEKSRLLSDRFSAERPKGSFSTLEIQRTEQGDSAMYLCASSFTGTSLYNEQFFGPGTRLTVL.

The chain is built from TRBV30 and TRBJ1-5; D is uncertain. Trimming removed 0 bases from V and 4 bases from J, with 10 bases in between. In germline, CDR1 is GTSNPN, CDR2 SVGIG (reference sequence). This CDR3 has 14 amino acids. The CDR3 DNA reads as TGTGCCTGGAGTGTAAACAGAGTTAATCAGCCCCAGCATTTT. Protein product: CAWSVNRVNQPQHF.

The sample holds one count of this clone. The chain is built from TRBV10-3 and TRBJ1-6; no firm D call. V was shortened by 6 bases and J by 0 bases, with 6 bases between the two germline ends. Germline CDR1 is ENHRY and CDR2 is SYGVKD. This CDR3 comprises 14 residues. The CDR3 DNA reads as TGTGCCATCAGGGGGAGCTCCTATAATTCACCCCTCCACTTT. It yields the protein CAIRGSSYNSPLHF.

V is TRBV29-1 and J is TRBJ2-5, with 9 nucleotides matching TRBD2. V shed 6 bases, J shed 4 bases, and the junction held 0 bases outside the gene matches. Germline CDR1 reads SQVTM; CDR2 reads ANQGSEA. This CDR3 has 11 amino acids. The CDR3 bases are TGCAGCGTAGCGGGGGGAGAGACCCAGTACTTC. This encodes CSVAGGETQYF.

V usage is TRBV6-4 and J usage is TRBJ2-7, with D perhaps TRBD1 (6 bases). This CDR3 region has 22 residues. The V end was cut by 2 bases, the J end by 7 bases, with 39 bases between. CDR1 and CDR2 (germline): MRHNA, SNTAGT. The CDR3 nucleotides read TGTGCCAGCAGTGACCCTAAACATTGGACAGTCCCCTATTTCGTGACCCTATTTGAGCAGTACTTC. This codes for CASSDPKHWTVPYFVTLFEQYF.

The chain has TRBV2 and TRBJ2-7; TRBD2 aligns across 9 bases. The CDR3 totals 14 residues. V was clipped by 2 bases and J by 3 bases; unmatched bases: 2. Germline V gene data show CDR1 as SNHLY and CDR2 as FYNNEI. The CDR3 DNA reads as TGTGCCAGCAGTGAAACTAGCGGGCTCTACGAGCAGTACTTC. It encodes CASSETSGLYEQYF.

This clone was recorded only once. The chain has TRBV10-3 and TRBJ2-1; 9 positions match TRBD2. The V and J ends lost 4 bases and 1 base, in that order; junction bases with no gene match: 5. Germline V gene lookup returns CDR1 ENHRY and CDR2 SYGVKD. CDR3 length: 16 amino acids. Written as DNA, the CDR3 is TGTGCCATCAGTGCCCTAGCGGGGAGATCCTACAATGAGCAGTTCTTC. Translated, it gives CAISALAGRSYNEQFF.

The chain joins TRBV6-1 to TRBJ2-5; weak D call: TRBD1 (6 bases). The J call may be wrong; the DNA end is better matched by TRBJ2-7. CDR1 and CDR2 from the germline V gene are MNHNS and SASEGT. There are 14 residues in the CDR3. CDR3 in DNA: TGTGCCAGCAGTCCCCGGGACAACTCCTACGAGCAGTACTTC. Protein sequence: CASSPRDNSYEQYF.

The V call is TRBV7-9, the J call TRBJ2-5; 12 bases match TRBD2. Trimming removed 5 bases from V and 4 bases from J; junction bases left unmatched: 8. The CDR3 extends over 16 amino acids. The germline V gene has CDR1 SEHNR and CDR2 FQNEAQ (reference sequence). The CDR3: CASSPPSGGALETQYF. For the CDR3, the DNA is TGTGCCAGCAGCCCGCCTAGCGGGGGGGCCTTAGAGACCCAGTACTTC. The full variable domain, with the rest looked up from reference TRBV7-9 and TRBJ2-5, is DTGVSQNPRHKITKRGQNVTFRCDPISEHNRLYWYRQTLGQGPEFLTYFQNEAQLEKSRLLSDRFSAERPKGSFSTLEIQRTEQGDSAMYLCASSPPSGGALETQYFGPGTRLLVL.

The DNA for the CDR3 is TGTGCCGCCGGGCTGGGGGGAGGTAGAGATACGCAGTATTTT. The encoded protein is CAAGLGGGRDTQYF. The chain links TRBV10-3 to TRBJ2-3; tentatively, D is TRBD2 (6 bases). The CDR3 spans 14 residues. Germline CDR1 ENHRY, CDR2 SYGVKD. V was shortened by 11 bases and J by 5 bases, with 20 bases between the two germline ends.

The V call is TRBV7-9, the J call TRBJ1-1; D is undetermined. V was clipped by 3 bases and J by 3 bases, with 8 bases between them. The germline V gene has CDR1 SEHNR and CDR2 FQNEAQ (reference sequence). This CDR3 is 13 amino acids long. The chain's CDR3 is CASSFLTYTEAFF. The CDR3 region has the DNA TGTGCCAGCAGCTTCCTGACATACACTGAAGCTTTCTTT.

This chain joins TRBV19 and TRBJ2-7, with D perhaps TRBD2 (5 bases). Trimming removed 4 bases from V and 5 bases from J, with 15 bases in between. The V gene's germline CDR1 is LNHDA and CDR2 SQIVND (reference sequence). CDR3 size: 14 residues. CDR3 in amino acids: CASSSWDRGDEQYF. For the CDR3, the DNA is TGTGCCAGTAGTAGCTGGGATCGGGGTGACGAGCAGTACTTC.

This chain joins TRBV28 and TRBJ2-7; 8 bases align to TRBD1. With V trimmed by 3 bases and J by 5 bases, 6 bases remained unmatched. The CDR3 has 14 residues. Germline-derived CDR1 and CDR2 are MDHEN and SYDVKM. CDR3 sequence: CASSFQDRVNEQYF. CDR3 DNA sequence: TGTGCCAGCAGTTTCCAGGACAGGGTTAACGAGCAGTACTTC.

The rearrangement links TRBV19 to TRBJ1-1; 7 nucleotides match TRBD1. There are 14 residues in the CDR3. V shed 9 bases and J 8 bases; nucleotides not matched to a gene: 15. Germline-derived CDR1 and CDR2 are LNHDA and SQIVND (reference sequence). The CDR3 DNA reads as TGTGCCAGCGACAGGGTGGGGGCAAGTGAAGAAGCTTTCTTT. Encoded protein: CASDRVGASEEAFF.

V usage is TRBV4-1 and J usage is TRBJ1-5, with 7 bases lining up with TRBD1. The CDR3 totals 18 residues. J was trimmed by 0 bases and V by 0 bases; bases with no gene match: 8. CDR1 is MGHRA, CDR2 YSYEKL, per germline. The CDR3 protein is CASSQEGQWGVSNQPQHF. The CDR3 DNA reads TGCGCCAGCAGCCAAGAGGGACAGTGGGGAGTTAGCAATCAGCCCCAGCATTTT.

This clone has only one observation. J is TRBJ2-5 and V is TRBV4-3, with TRBD1 matching 7 bases. The junction had 8 bases not matched to a gene; V was cut back by 6 bases and J by 4 bases. The germline V gene encodes CDR1 LGHNA and CDR2 YSLEER. The CDR3 totals 14 residues. CDR3 sequence reads: CASSSTGAGETQYF. CDR3 coding DNA: TGCGCCAGCAGTAGTACAGGGGCCGGAGAGACCCAGTACTTC.

This clone has just one count. This chain joins TRBV7-2 and TRBJ2-3, with 10 bases aligning to TRBD2. This CDR3 region has 17 residues. From germline, CDR1 is SGHTA and CDR2 FQGNSA. Trimming removed 5 bases from V and 7 bases from J; junction bases left unmatched: 15. The CDR3 loop is CASSRTTSGGAVYTQYF. In nucleotides, the CDR3 is TGTGCCAGCAGCCGGACGACGAGCGGGGGGGCCGTATATACGCAGTATTTT.

The chain recombines TRBV4-2 with TRBJ1-2; 7 bases line up with TRBD1. The CDR3 spans 20 residues. In germline, CDR1 is LGHNA, CDR2 YNFKEQ. With 1 base clipped from V and 0 bases from J, the junction kept 17 bases outside the gene matches. CDR3 sequence reads: CASSQVGNVGQSTANYGYTF. DNA for the CDR3: TGTGCCAGCAGCCAAGTCGGGAATGTGGGACAGAGCACCGCTAACTATGGCTACACCTTC.